This T cell receptor beta chain was retrieved from a study of CD8 T cells in Susac syndrome. Germline V gene lookup returns CDR1 ENHRY and CDR2 SYGVKD. Germline trimming cut 7 bases from V and 5 bases from J; bases unmatched to any gene: 8. This CDR3 has 14 amino acids. Sequencing of TCR beta, carried out with a high-throughput approach, was applied to CD8+ and CD4+ T cells from the blood. cDNA came from approximately 0.5 to 1 ug RNA primed by random hexamers. TCRdb re-derived calls from the immunoSEQ multiplex PCR reads in MiXCR, one entry per CDR3 protein. The table shows 200,000 to 250,000 distinct CDR3 sequences, with roughly 94% occurring only once.

Sample: CD4+ T cells from PBMCs. The genes are TRBV10-3 and TRBJ2-1, with TRBD1 identical over 7 bases. This sequence was found in a human donor with multiple sclerosis. The CDR3 DNA follows: TGTGCCATCACTCCGGGACAGACCAACAATGAGCAGTTCTTC. Translation gives CAITPGQTNNEQFF.